This TCR beta chain is drawn from a study of blood T cell repertoires in COVID-19. Study as a whole: Both acute and convalescent COVID-19 samples were obtained from the United States, Italy and Spain.

This study enrolled people aged about 18 to 100 from around 26 US geographic areas. Cohort placement rested on clinical history that participants reported themselves. Clones were read by immunoSEQ multiplex PCR, and TCRdb kept only the in-frame ones, dropping some. The data contain around 200,000 clones, around 84% of them singletons. The ends lost 4 bases at V and 4 bases at J; junction bases unmatched: 7. CDR1 is LNHDA and CDR2 is SQIVND in the germline V gene (reference sequence). This CDR3 spans 15 amino acids. The sequenced sample was PBMCs or T cells enriched from blood (not recorded which). The chain is built from TRBV19 and TRBJ2-7; 10 bases line up with TRBD1. This TCR came from a woman aged 35 to 49 with acute COVID-19. The DNA of the CDR3 is TGTGCCAGTAGTACGGTCGGGACAGGGGAGTACGAGCAGTACTTC. Protein product: CASSTVGTGEYEQYF.